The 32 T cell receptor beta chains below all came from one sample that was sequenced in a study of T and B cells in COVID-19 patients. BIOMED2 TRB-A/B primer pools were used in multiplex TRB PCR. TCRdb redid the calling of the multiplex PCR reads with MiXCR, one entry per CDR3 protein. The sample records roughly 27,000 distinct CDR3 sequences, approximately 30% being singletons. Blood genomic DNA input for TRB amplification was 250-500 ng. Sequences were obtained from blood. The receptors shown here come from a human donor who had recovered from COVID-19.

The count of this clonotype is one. CDR3: CASSYTRDRGPYEQYF. The CDR3 nucleotides read TGTGCCAGCAGTTACACCCGGGACAGGGGGCCCTACGAGCAGTACTTC. The chain joins TRBV6-6 to TRBJ2-7, with 12 bases matching TRBD1. CDR1 is MNHNY and CDR2 is SVGAGI in the germline V gene (reference sequence). The CDR3 extends over 16 amino acids. V lost 2 bases and J lost 2; bases outside the gene matches: 4.

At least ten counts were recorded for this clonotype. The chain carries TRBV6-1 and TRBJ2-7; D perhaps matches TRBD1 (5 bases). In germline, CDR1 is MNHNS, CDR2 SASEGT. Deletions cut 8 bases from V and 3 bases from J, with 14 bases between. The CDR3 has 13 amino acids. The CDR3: CASQDSLFYEQYF. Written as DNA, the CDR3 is TGTGCCAGCCAAGACAGTTTGTTCTACGAGCAGTACTTC.

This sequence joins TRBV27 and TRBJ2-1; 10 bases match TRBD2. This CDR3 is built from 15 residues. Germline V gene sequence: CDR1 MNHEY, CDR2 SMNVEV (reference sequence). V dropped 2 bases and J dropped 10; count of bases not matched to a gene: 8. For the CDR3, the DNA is TGTGCCAGCAGTTTACGGACTAGCGGCTCCTACGAGCAGTTCTTC. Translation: CASSLRTSGSYEQFF.

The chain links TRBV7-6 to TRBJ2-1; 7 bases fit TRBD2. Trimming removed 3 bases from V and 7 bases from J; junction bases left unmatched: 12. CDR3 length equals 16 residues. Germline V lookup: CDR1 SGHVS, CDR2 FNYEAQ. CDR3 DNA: TGTGCCAGCAGCTTTTTCCCTCCAGGTAGCGGGAATGAGCAGTTCTTC. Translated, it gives CASSFFPPGSGNEQFF.

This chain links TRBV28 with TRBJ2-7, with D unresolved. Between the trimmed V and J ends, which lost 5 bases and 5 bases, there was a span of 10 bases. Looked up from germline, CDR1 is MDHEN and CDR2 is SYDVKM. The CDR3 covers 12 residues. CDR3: CASSLVSHEQYF. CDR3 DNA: TGTGCCAGCAGTCTAGTAAGCCACGAGCAGTACTTC.

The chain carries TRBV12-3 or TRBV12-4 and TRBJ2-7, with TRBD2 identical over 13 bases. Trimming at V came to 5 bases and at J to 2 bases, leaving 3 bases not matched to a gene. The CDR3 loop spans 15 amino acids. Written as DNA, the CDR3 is TGTGCCAGCAGTCCACTAGCGGGAGGGACCTACGAGCAGTACTTC. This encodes CASSPLAGGTYEQYF.

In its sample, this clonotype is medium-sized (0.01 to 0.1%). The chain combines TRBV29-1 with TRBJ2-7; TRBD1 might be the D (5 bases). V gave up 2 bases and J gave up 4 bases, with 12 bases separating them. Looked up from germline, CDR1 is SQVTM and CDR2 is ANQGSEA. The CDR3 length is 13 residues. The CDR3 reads CSVELGQGYEQYF. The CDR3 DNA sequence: TGCAGCGTTGAACTAGGACAAGGATACGAGCAGTACTTC.

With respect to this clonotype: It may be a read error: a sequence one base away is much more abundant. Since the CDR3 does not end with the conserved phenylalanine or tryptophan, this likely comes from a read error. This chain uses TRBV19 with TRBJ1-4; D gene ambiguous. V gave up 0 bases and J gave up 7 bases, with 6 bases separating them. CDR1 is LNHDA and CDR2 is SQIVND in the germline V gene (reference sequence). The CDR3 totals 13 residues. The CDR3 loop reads CASSIDRAEKLFS. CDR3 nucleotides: TGTGCCAGTAGTATAGATCGGGCTGAAAAACTGTTTTCT.

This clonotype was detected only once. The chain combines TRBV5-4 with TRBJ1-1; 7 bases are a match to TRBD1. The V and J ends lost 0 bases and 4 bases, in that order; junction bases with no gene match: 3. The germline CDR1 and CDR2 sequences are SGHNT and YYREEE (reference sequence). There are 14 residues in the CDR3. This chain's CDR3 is CASSLVGGTTEAFF. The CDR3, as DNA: TGTGCCAGCAGCTTGGTAGGGGGCACCACTGAAGCTTTCTTT.

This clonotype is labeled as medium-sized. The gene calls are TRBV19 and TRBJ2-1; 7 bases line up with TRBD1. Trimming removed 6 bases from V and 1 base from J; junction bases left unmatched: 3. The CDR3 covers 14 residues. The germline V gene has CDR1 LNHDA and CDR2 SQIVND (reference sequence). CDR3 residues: CASSPGQSYNEQFF. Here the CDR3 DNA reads TGTGCCAGTAGCCCGGGACAGTCCTACAATGAGCAGTTCTTC.

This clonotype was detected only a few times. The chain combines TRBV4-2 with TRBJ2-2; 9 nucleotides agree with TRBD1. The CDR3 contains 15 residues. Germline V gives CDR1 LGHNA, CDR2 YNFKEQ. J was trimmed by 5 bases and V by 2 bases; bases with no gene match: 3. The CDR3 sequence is CASSQRQGDTGELFF. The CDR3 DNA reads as TGTGCCAGCAGCCAACGACAGGGGGATACCGGGGAGCTGTTTTTT.

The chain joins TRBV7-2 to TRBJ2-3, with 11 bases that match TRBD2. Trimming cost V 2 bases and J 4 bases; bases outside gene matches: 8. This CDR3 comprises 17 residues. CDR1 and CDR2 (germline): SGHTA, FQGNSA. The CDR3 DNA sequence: TGTGCCAGCAGCTTAACCATAACTAGCGGGGGATCAGATACGCAGTATTTT. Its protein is CASSLTITSGGSDTQYF.

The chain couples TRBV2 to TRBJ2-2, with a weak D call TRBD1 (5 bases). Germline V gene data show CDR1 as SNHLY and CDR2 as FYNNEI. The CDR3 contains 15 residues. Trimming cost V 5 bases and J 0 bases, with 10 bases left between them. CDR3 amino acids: CASSRTRTNTGELFF. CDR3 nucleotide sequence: TGTGCCAGCAGTCGGACACGTACGAACACCGGGGAGCTGTTTTTT.

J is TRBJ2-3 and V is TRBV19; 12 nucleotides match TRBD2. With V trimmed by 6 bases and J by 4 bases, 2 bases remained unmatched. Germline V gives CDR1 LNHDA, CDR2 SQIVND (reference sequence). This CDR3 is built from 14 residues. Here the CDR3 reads CASSRLAGADTQYF. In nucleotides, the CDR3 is TGTGCCAGTAGCAGACTAGCGGGGGCAGATACGCAGTATTTT.

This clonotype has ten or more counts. The CDR3 protein is CASSLRQGGTGELFF. DNA of the CDR3: TGTGCCAGCAGTTTGAGACAGGGTGGCACCGGGGAGCTGTTTTTT. V is TRBV12-3 or TRBV12-4 and J is TRBJ2-2; TRBD1 matches at 7 bases. V shed 3 bases, J shed 4 bases, and the junction held 5 bases outside the gene matches. This CDR3 region has 15 residues.

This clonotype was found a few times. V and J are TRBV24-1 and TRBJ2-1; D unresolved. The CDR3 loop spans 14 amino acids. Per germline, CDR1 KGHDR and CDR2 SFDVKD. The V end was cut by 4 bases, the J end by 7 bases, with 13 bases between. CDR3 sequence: CATSDFLGLNEQFF. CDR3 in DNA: TGTGCCACCAGTGACTTCCTCGGGTTGAATGAGCAGTTCTTC.

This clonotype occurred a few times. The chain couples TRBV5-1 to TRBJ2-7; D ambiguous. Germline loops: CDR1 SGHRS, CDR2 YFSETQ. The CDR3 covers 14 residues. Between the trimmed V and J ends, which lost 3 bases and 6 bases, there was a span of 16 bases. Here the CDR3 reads CASSYSVQGGEQYF. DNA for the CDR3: TGCGCCAGCAGCTATTCCGTGCAAGGCGGCGAGCAGTACTTC.

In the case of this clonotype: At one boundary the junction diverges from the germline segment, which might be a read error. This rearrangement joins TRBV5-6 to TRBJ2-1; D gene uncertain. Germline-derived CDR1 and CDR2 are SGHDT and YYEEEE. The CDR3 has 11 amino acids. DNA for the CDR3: TGCGCCAGCCTCCAAGGAAATGAGCAGTTCTTC. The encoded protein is CASLQGNEQFF.

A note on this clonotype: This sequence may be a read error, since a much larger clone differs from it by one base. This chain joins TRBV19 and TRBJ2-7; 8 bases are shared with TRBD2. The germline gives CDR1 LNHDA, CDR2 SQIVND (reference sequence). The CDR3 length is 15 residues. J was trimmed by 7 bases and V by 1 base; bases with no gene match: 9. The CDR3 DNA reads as TGTGCCAGTAGTATAGCGGGAGGGCCCTACAATGAGCAGTACTTC. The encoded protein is CASSIAGGPYNEQYF. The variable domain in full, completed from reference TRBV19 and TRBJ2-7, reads DGGITQSPKYLFRKEGQNVTLSCEQNLNHDAMYWYRQDPGQGLRLIYYSQIVNDFQKGDIAEGYSVSREKKESFPLTVTSAQKNPTAFYLCASSIAGGPYNEQYFGPGTRLTVT.

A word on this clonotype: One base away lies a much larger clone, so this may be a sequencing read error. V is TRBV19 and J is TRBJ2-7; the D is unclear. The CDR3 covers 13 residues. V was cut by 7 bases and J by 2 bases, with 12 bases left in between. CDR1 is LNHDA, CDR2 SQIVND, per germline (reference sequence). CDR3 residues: CASNSGRTYEQYF. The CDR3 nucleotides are TGTGCCAGTAATTCAGGACGAACCTACGAGCAGTACTTC.

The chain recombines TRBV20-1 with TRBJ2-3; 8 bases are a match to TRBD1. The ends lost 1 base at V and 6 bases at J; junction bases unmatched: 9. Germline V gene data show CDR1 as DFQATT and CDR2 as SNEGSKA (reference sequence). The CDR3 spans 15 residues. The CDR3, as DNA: TGCAGTGCTAGAGGTTCGCAGGGGGCATTGGATACGCAGTATTTT. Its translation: CSARGSQGALDTQYF.

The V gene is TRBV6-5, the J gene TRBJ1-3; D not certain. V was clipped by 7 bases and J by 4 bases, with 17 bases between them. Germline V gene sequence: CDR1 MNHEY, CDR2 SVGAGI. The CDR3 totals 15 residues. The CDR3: CASISPRARGNTIYF. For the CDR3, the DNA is TGTGCCAGCATTTCCCCCCGGGCCCGAGGAAACACCATATATTTT.

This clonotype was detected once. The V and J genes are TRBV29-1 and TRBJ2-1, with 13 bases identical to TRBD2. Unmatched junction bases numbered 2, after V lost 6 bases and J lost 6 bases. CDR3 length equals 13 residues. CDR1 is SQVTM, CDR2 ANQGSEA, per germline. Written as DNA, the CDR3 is TGCAGCGTGCGGACTAGCGGGAGCAATGAGCAGTTCTTC. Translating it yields CSVRTSGSNEQFF.

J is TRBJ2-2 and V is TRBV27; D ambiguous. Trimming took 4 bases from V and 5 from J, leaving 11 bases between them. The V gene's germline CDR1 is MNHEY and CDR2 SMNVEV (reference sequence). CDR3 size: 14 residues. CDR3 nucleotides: TGTGCCAGCAGTTCGGGTCTAAGGACCGGGGAGCTGTTTTTT. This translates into CASSSGLRTGELFF.

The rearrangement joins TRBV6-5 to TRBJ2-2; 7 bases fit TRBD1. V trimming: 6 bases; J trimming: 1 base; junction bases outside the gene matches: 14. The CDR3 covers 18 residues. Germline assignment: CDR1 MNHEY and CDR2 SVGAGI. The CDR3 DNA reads TGTGCCAGCAGCACTATAACCGGGACAGAAAAGAACACCGGGGAGCTGTTTTTT. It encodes CASSTITGTEKNTGELFF.

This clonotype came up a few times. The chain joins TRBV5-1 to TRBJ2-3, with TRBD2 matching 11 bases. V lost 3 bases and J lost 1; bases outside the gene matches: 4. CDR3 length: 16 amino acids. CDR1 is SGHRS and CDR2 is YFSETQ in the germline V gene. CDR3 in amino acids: CASSSLLAGGTDTQYF. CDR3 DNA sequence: TGCGCCAGCAGCTCGCTACTAGCGGGAGGCACAGATACGCAGTATTTT.

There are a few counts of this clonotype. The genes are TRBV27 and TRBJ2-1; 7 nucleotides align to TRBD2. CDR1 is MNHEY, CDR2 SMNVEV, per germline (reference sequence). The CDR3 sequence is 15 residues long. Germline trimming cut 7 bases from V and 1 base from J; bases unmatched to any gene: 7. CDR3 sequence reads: CASTSSGVSYNEQFF. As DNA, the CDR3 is TGTGCCAGCACCTCCAGCGGGGTATCCTACAATGAGCAGTTCTTC.

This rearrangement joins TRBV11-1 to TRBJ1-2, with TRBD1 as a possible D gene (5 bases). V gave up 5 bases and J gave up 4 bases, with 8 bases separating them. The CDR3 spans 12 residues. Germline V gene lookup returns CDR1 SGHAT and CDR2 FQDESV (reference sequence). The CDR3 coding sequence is TGTGCCAGCAGCATCGACAGCTATGGCTACACCTTC. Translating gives CASSIDSYGYTF.

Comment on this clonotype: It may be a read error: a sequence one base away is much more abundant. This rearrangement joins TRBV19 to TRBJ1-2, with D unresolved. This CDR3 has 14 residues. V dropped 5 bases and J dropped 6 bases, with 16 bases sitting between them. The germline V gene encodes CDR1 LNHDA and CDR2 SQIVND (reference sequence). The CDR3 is CASSRRIGEHGYTF. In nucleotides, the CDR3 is TGTGCCAGTAGTCGAAGGATAGGTGAACATGGCTACACCTTC.

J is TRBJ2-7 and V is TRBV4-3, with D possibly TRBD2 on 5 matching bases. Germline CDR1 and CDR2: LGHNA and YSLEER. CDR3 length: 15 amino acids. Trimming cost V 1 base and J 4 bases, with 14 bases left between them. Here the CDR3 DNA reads TGCGCCAGCAGCCAAGGATGGATAGGAGGTTACGAGCAGTACTTC. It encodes CASSQGWIGGYEQYF.

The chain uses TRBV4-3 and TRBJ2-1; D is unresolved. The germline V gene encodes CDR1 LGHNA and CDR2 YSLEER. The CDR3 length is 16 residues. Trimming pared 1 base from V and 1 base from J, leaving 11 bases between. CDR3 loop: CASSQVPSGSYNEQFF. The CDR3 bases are TGCGCCAGCAGCCAAGTCCCTAGTGGGTCCTACAATGAGCAGTTCTTC.

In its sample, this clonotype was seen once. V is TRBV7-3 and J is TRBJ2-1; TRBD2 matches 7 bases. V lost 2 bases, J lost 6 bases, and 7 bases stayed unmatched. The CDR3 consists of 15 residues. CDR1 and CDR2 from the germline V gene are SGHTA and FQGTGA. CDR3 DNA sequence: TGTGCCAGCAGCTTAGGGCTAGCGGCGGGCAATGAGCAGTTCTTC. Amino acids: CASSLGLAAGNEQFF.